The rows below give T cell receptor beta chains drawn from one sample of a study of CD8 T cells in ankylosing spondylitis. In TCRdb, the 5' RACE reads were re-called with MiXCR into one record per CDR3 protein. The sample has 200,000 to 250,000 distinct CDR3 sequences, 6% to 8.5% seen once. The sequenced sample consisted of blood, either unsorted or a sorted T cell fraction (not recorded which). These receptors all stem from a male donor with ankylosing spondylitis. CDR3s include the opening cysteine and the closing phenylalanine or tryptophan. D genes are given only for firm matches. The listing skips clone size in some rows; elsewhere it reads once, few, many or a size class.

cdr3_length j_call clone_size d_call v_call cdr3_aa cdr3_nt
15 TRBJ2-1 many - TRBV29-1 CSVEGTSSSYNEQFF TGCAGCGTAGAAGGGACTTCAAGCTCCTACAATGAGCAGTTCTTC
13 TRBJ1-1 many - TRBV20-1 CSACPRGYAEAFF TGCAGTGCTTGCCCCAGGGGATATGCTGAAGCTTTCTTT
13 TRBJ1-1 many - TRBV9 CASSGMLGTEAFF TGTGCCAGCAGCGGAATGTTGGGCACTGAAGCTTTCTTT
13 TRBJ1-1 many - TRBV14 CASSPSSGLEAFF TGTGCCAGCAGCCCTTCCAGCGGGTTAGAAGCTTTCTTT
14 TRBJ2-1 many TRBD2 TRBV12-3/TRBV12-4 CASDLLAGGHEQFF TGTGCCAGTGATCTTCTAGCGGGAGGGCATGAGCAGTTCTTC
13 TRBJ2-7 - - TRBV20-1 CSAENGESYEQYF TGCAGTGCGGAGAACGGGGAGTCCTACGAGCAGTACTTC
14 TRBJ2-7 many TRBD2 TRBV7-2 CASSYSGRTYEQYF TGTGCCAGCAGCTACAGCGGGAGAACCTACGAGCAGTACTTC
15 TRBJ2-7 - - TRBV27 CASSLRGSRSYEQYF TGTGCCAGCAGTTTACGGGGCAGCCGCTCCTACGAGCAGTACTTC
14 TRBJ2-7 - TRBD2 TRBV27 CASSLGRVIYEQYF TGTGCCAGCAGTTTGGGGAGGGTCATCTACGAGCAGTACTTC
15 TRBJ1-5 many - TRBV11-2 CASSLGAGWNQPQHF TGTGCCAGCAGCTTAGGGGCAGGGTGGAATCAGCCCCAGCATTTT
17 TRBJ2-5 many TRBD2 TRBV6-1 CASRAASGGQNQETQYF TGTGCCAGCCGCGCGGCTAGCGGGGGGCAAAACCAAGAGACCCAGTACTTC
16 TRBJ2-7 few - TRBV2 CASRHNSGRSSYEQYF TGTGCCAGCAGACATAATTCAGGGCGGTCATCCTACGAGCAGTACTTC
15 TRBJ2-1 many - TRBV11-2 CASSSTGSAYNEQFF TGTGCCAGCAGCTCGACGGGCTCTGCCTACAATGAGCAGTTCTTC
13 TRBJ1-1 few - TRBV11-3 CASSSRHETEAFF TGTGCCAGCAGCTCTCGACACGAGACTGAAGCTTTCTTT
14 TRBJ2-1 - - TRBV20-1 CSARAWVSNNEQFF TGCAGTGCTAGAGCCTGGGTCTCCAACAATGAGCAGTTCTTC
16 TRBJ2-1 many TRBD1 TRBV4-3 CASSQAAGTAYNEQFF TGCGCCAGCAGCCAAGCCGCCGGGACAGCCTACAATGAGCAGTTCTTC
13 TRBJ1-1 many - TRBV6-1 CASSPQYSAEAFF TGTGCCAGCAGCCCACAGTATTCGGCTGAAGCTTTCTTT
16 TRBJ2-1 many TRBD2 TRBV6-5 CASSYGLAGGPGEQFF TGTGCCAGCAGTTACGGCCTAGCGGGAGGGCCGGGGGAGCAGTTCTTC
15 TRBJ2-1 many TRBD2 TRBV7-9 CASSSLAGGYNEQFF TGTGCCAGCAGCTCGTTAGCGGGAGGGTACAATGAGCAGTTCTTC